This TCR beta chain was observed in a study of blood T cell repertoires in COVID-19. Looking at the study overall: PBMCs, B-cell-depleted T cells, or T cells provided the cDNA or gDNA that made up the material.

Trimming shortened V by 5 bases and J by 2 bases, and 9 bases separated the two germline ends. CDR3 length: 13 residues. CDR1 is MNHEY, CDR2 SMNVEV, per germline (reference sequence). Here immunoSEQ multiplex PCR was the method, and the copy in TCRdb shows in-frame clones only, minus some. The sample has about 260,000 clones; approximately 86% are singletons. This chain joins TRBV27 and TRBJ1-2; D is undetermined. This TCR derives from a man between 25 and 39 years old with active or convalescent COVID-19. The sample comprised peripheral blood. The CDR3 DNA reads TGTGCCAGCAGTCCCACGGTCAACTATGGCTACACCTTC. It encodes CASSPTVNYGYTF.